This T cell receptor beta chain was captured by sequencing in a study of blood T cell repertoires in COVID-19. Turning to the study itself: COVID-19 samples, acute and convalescent, were from the United States, Italy and Spain.

Authors' analysis steps: Estimation of nucleated cell counts was performed using reference gene primer amplification. Clones were sequenced by immunoSEQ multiplex PCR, and TCRdb holds only the in-frame ones, with some missing. V, J and clone size are those of that table, while D and trimming were read from the DNA. There are about 300,000 clones in the sample; about 89% occur only once, and roughly 6.7% lies in the top ten. The CDR3 is 13 amino acids. V was shortened by 3 bases and J by 5 bases, with 11 bases between the two germline ends. Looked up from germline, CDR1 is SGHRS and CDR2 is YFSETQ. This rearrangement joins TRBV5-1 to TRBJ2-5; tentative D call: TRBD1 (5 bases). The source material was peripheral blood. This sequence originates from a young man who had recovered from COVID-19. The DNA of the CDR3 is TGCGCCAGCAGCTCCCAGGGCGCCGAGACCCAGTACTTC. It yields the protein CASSSQGAETQYF.